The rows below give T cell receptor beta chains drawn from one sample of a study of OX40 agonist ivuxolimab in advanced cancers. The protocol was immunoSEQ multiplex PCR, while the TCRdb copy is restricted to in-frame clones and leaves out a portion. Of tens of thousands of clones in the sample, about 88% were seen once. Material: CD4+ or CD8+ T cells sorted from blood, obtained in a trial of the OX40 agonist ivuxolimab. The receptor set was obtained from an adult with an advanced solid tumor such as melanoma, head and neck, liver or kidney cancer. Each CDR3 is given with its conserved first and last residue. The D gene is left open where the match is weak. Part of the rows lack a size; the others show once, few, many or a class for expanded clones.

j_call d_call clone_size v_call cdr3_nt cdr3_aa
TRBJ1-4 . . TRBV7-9 TGTGCCAGCAGCTTAGCCGGTGGCGAAAAACTGTTTTTT CASSLAGGEKLFF
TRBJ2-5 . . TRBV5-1 TGCGCCAGCATGGGCGACCAGACCCAGTACTTC CASMGDQTQYF
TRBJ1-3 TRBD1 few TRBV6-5 TGTGCCAGCAGTCTCCCACCGGGACAGGGCTACACCATATATTTT CASSLPPGQGYTIYF
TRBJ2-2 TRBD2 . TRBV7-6 TGTGCCAGCAGCTTAAGGGGGACTAGTAACACCGGGGAGCTGTTTTTT CASSLRGTSNTGELFF
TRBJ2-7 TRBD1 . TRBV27 TGTGCCAGCAGTAGGACAGGGGTACTGAACGAGCAGTACTTC CASSRTGVLNEQYF
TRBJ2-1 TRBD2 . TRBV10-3 TGTGCCATCAGAGAGGGACTAGCGGATTACAATGAGCAGTTCTTC CAIREGLADYNEQFF
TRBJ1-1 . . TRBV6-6 TGTGCCAGCAGCACGTCTAACACTGAAGCTTTCTTT CASSTSNTEAFF
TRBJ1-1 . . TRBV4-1 TGCGCCAGCAGCCAAGGTAACACGCCTCTCTTGAACACTGAAGCTTTCTTT CASSQGNTPLLNTEAFF
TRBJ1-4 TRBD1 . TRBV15 TGTGCCACCAGCAGAGATCTGGGACAGGGAGATGAAAAACTGTTTTTT CATSRDLGQGDEKLFF
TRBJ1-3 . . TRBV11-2 TGTGCCAGCAGCTTAACGGGAGTAGGGGCTGGAAACACCATATATTTT CASSLTGVGAGNTIYF
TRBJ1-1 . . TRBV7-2 TGTGCCAGCAGCTATGGGGAAACGAACACTGAAGCTTTCTTT CASSYGETNTEAFF
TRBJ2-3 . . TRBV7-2 TGTGCCAGCAGCCTTCGGTGGGGTAGCGGCACAGATACGCAGTATTTT CASSLRWGSGTDTQYF
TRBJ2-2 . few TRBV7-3 TGTGCCAGCAGCTCACAGGGAAGCACCGGGGAGCTGTTTTTT CASSSQGSTGELFF
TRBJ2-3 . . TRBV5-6 TGTGCCAGCAGCTTGGTCCAGGGAGGTTCTACGCAGTATTTT CASSLVQGGSTQYF
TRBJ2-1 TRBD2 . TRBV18 TGTGCCAGCTCCCTGGGGGGGGTCTACAATGAGCAGTTCTTC CASSLGGVYNEQFF
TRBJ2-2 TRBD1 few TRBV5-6 TGTGCCAGCAGCGGACAGGGGGCGGCCGGGGAGCTGTTTTTT CASSGQGAAGELFF
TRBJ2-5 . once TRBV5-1 TGCGCCAGCAGCCAGGACGGGACATCACAAGAGACCCAGTACTTC CASSQDGTSQETQYF
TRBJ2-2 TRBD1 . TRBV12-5 TGTGCTAGTGGCCACGGACAGGGAGGCACCGGGGAGCTGTTTTTT CASGHGQGGTGELFF
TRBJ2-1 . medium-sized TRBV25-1 TGTGCCAGCAGTGAAGCGGGGCCCTCCTACAATGAGCAGTTCTTC CASSEAGPSYNEQFF
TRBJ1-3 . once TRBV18 TGTGCCAGCTCACCGGGGACAGGAAACACCATATATTTT CASSPGTGNTIYF
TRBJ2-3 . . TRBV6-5 TGTGCCAGCAGGTGGCAGTTCTCAAGCACAGATACGCAGTATTTT CASRWQFSSTDTQYF
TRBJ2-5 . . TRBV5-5 TGTGCCAGCAGCTTATACGGCCAAGAGACCCAGTACTTC CASSLYGQETQYF
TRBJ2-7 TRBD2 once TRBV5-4 TGTGCCAGCAGCATTAGCGGGAGGGGAACCTACGAGCAGTACTTC CASSISGRGTYEQYF
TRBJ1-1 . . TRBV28 TGTGCCAGCAGTCCCATGCAGATGGGTAAAGCTTTCTTT CASSPMQMGKAFF
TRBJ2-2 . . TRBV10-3 TGTGCCATCAGCGAGTCCGGGACAATGAACACCGGGGAGCTGTTTTTT CAISESGTMNTGELFF
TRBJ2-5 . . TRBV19 TGTGCCAGTACTCATGGATCGTTCCCGGAGACCCAGTACTTC CASTHGSFPETQYF
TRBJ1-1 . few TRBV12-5 TGTGCTAGTGGTACGACGCGTGGGGCGCATGAAGCTTTCTTT CASGTTRGAHEAFF
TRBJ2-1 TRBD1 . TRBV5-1 TGCGCCAGCAGCTTGTCCGGGACAGGTGACAATGAGCAGTTCTTC CASSLSGTGDNEQFF
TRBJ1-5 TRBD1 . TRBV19 TGTGCCAGTAGTATCCCAGGGGGCGCGGGCAATCAGCCCCAGCATTTT CASSIPGGAGNQPQHF
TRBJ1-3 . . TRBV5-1 TGCGCCAGCAGCTTGGGAGGGGTGCTCACTGGAAACACCATATATTTT CASSLGGVLTGNTIYF